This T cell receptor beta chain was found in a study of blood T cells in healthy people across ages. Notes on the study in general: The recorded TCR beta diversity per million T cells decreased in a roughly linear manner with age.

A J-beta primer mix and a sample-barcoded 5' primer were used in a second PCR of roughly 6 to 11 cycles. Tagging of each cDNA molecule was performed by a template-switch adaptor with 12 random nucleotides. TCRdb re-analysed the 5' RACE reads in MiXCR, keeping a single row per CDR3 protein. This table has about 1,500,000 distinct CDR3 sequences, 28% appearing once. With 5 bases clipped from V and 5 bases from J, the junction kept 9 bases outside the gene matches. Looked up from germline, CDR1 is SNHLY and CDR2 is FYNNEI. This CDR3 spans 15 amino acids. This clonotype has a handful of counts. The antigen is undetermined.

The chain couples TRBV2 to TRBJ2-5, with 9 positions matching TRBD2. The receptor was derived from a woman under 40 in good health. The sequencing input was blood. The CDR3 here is CASSYSGGPQETQYF. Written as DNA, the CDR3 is TGTGCCAGCAGTTACAGCGGGGGGCCACAGGAGACCCAGTACTTC.